This T cell receptor beta chain came from a study of blood T cell repertoires in COVID-19. The wider study: Sample material is recorded as cDNA or gDNA derived from T cells, B-cell-depleted T cells, or PBMCs.

The data were produced by immunoSEQ multiplex PCR, yet TCRdb's version contains in-frame clones alone and is incomplete. The sample carries 270,000 or so clones, around 82% recorded once. CDR3 length: 11 amino acids. Germline CDR1 SGHTA, CDR2 FQGNSA. V shed 1 base and J shed 15 bases, with 10 bases lying between them. The sequence derives from a young woman with acute or convalescent COVID-19. Sequencing used peripheral blood. This chain links TRBV7-2 with TRBJ2-1, with D unresolved. The CDR3 sequence: CASSLGLASFF. The DNA for the CDR3 is TGTGCCAGCAGCTTAGGGTTAGCCTCGTTCTTC. The full variable domain, its missing parts supplied by reference TRBV7-2 and TRBJ2-1, is GAGVSQSPSNKVTEKGKDVELRCDPISGHTALYWYRQSLGQGLEFLIYFQGNSAPDKSGLPSDRFSAERTGGSVSTLTIQRTQQEDSAVYLCASSLGLASFFGPGTRLTVL.